Listed below are T cell receptor beta chains from one sample, sequenced in a study of tumor and adjacent non-tumor tissue in lung cancer. TCRdb re-derived calls from the multiplex PCR reads in MiXCR, one entry per CDR3 protein. The sample holds more than 85,000 distinct CDR3 sequences, about 60% seen once. Sequenced sample: distant non-tumor lung tissue. The receptors come from a man aged 25 to 45 with non-small cell lung cancer. Each CDR3 is given with its conserved first and last residue. Each record gives: clone size, D gene, J gene, V gene, CDR3 protein, CDR3 DNA. A D gene is named only where the DNA matches it firmly. A clone size is listed for some rows: how often the clone was seen (once, few, many), or a class if it is expanded.

NA NA TRBJ1-6 TRBV20-1 CSASIPRQYNSPPHF TGCAGTGCTTCAATACCGAGACAGTATAATTCACCCCCCCACTTT
few TRBD1 TRBJ2-3 TRBV11-2 CASSLGDRGTDTHYF TGTGCCAGCAGCCTGGGGGACAGGGGCACAGATACGCATTATTTT
NA TRBD2 TRBJ2-1 TRBV11-2 CTSSLILAGVDEQFF TGTACCAGCAGCTTAATCCTGGCGGGGGTTGATGAGCAGTTCTTC
once NA TRBJ2-2 TRBV11-2 CASSFLAGTGEMFF TGTGCCAGCAGCTTTCTAGCAGGGACCGGGGAGATGTTTTTT
NA NA TRBJ1-3 TRBV11-2 CASNLVRFGNTIYF TGTGCCAGTAACTTAGTGAGGTTCGGAAACACCATATATTTT
once NA TRBJ2-6 TRBV5-1 CASSRLAGANVLTF TGCGCCAGCAGCCGACTTGCCGGGGCCAACGTCCTGACTTTC
many NA TRBJ2-1 TRBV12-3/TRBV12-4 CASSLWNEQFF TGTGCCAGCAGTTTATGGAATGAGCAGTTCTTC
NA NA TRBJ2-1 TRBV11-2 CASRNTGTTVRDEQFF TGTGCCAGCAGGAACACAGGGACTACCGTGAGGGATGAGCAGTTCTTC
many TRBD2 TRBJ2-1 TRBV6-6 CASSSTSGGAGEQFF TGTGCCAGCAGTTCCACTAGCGGGGGGGCGGGGGAGCAGTTCTTC
NA TRBD2 TRBJ2-1 TRBV11-2 CVSSYRTGGADVQFF TGTGTCAGCAGCTATAGGACGGGAGGGGCCGATGTGCAGTTCTTC
NA NA TRBJ2-7 TRBV30 CAWSSRNRDSYEQYF TGTGCTTGGAGTTCCCGGAACAGGGATTCCTACGAGCAGTACTTC
NA TRBD1 TRBJ2-1 TRBV11-3 CASSRDRDNGQFF TGTGCCAGCAGCCGGGACAGGGACAATGGGCAGTTCTTC
NA NA TRBJ1-2 TRBV12-3/TRBV12-4 CACSLTGSYSYTF TGTGCCTGCAGTTTGACAGGAAGCTATAGCTACACCTTC
NA NA TRBJ1-2 TRBV20-1 CSVRPGARCGYTF TGCAGTGTCCGACCCGGGGCCCGGTGTGGCTACACCTTC
NA TRBD1 TRBJ1-1 TRBV11-2 CASSHTSGTGDTEAFF TGTGCCAGCAGCCACACTTCCGGGACAGGGGACACTGAAGCTTTCTTT
NA NA TRBJ1-3 TRBV6-6 CASSLMTGLSGNTIYF TGTGCAAGCAGCCTGATGACCGGTCTCTCTGGAAACACCATATATTTC
NA TRBD2 TRBJ2-7 TRBV11-1 CASSLGTSGGVFEQYF TGTGCCAGCAGCTTGGGGACTAGCGGGGGTGTGTTCGAGCAGTACTTC